A selection of T cell receptor beta chains follows, all from one sample in a study of monozygotic twins with inflammatory bowel disease. TCRdb reprocessed the 5' RACE reads and keeps a single row for each CDR3 protein, giving no DNA. This sample lists 150,000 to 200,000 distinct CDR3 sequences; its ten largest clones have 2% to 2.5%. Sequenced: blood. Source of these receptors: a human donor with ulcerative colitis or Crohn's disease, or a healthy co-twin of an affected twin (not recorded which). The CDR3 runs from the conserved cysteine through the conserved F or W.

>TRBV28|TRBJ2-7
CASSPPPGGNYEQYF
>TRBV29-1|TRBJ2-2
CSVAYPGGANTGELFF
>TRBV19|TRBJ1-1
CASSDRGAEAFF
>TRBV9|TRBJ2-5
CASSRSGTRVQETQYF
>TRBV4-3|TRBJ2-7
CASSQDRDYPLTYEQYF
>TRBV18|TRBJ2-7
CASSGGQSYEQYF
>TRBV9|TRBJ2-3
CASSSLLADTQYF
>TRBV7-2|TRBJ2-5
CASSGDRETQHF
>TRBV27|TRBJ2-7
CASSLQDSYEQYF
>TRBV3-1|TRBJ2-1
CATRIGLADNEQFF
>TRBV7-2|TRBJ2-3
CASSTTDTQYF
>TRBV19|TRBJ2-1
CASTPTQGNPQFF
>TRBV5-6|TRBJ1-1
CASSLSPGQGSEAFF
>TRBV6-2/TRBV6-3|TRBJ2-5
CASTAGPRQETQYF
>TRBV20-1|TRBJ2-7
CSARRRGQRSYEQYF
>TRBV11-1|TRBJ2-7
CASSLGLGLGGRTYEQYF
>TRBV12-3/TRBV12-4|TRBJ2-7
CASSGTGTYEQYF
>TRBV9|TRBJ2-7
CASSTGGYEQYF
>TRBV6-1|TRBJ2-4
CASSEGEEVNIQYF
>TRBV19|TRBJ1-5
CASSIAGKPQHF